One and the same sample provided the 3 T cell receptor beta chains below, sequenced in a study of T cells in Graves' hyperthyroidism and ophthalmopathy. The investigators amplified TCR beta CDR3 regions from RNA transcripts. HTBI primers drove first-round RT-PCR of the TCR CDR3. TCRdb independently ran MiXCR on the multiplex PCR reads; one entry per CDR3 protein. Of more than 500,000 distinct CDR3 sequences in the sample, about 16% are singletons; the top ten hold 25% to 35%. Material: blood. All receptors come from a woman in her 30s with Graves' ophthalmopathy.

At least ten counts were recorded for this clonotype. The gene calls are TRBV2 and TRBJ2-5; D gene ambiguous. Germline V gene sequence: CDR1 SNHLY, CDR2 FYNNEI. The CDR3 runs 15 residues. Trimming removed 2 bases from V and 4 bases from J, with 14 bases in between. As DNA, the CDR3 is TGTGCCAGCAGTGAATTGTCTGTCGGTGCAGAGACCCAGTACTTC. Translating gives CASSELSVGAETQYF.

V gene TRBV29-1 combines with J gene TRBJ1-1; no firm D call. This CDR3 comprises 15 residues. Between the trimmed V and J ends, which lost 3 bases and 3 bases, there was a span of 17 bases. CDR1 and CDR2 from the germline V gene are SQVTM and ANQGSEA. CDR3 loop: CSVDIRGQLDTEAFF. In DNA, the CDR3 is TGCAGCGTTGATATCCGGGGTCAGTTAGACACTGAAGCTTTCTTT.

The count of this clonotype is one. The chain couples TRBV12-3 or TRBV12-4 to TRBJ2-2; perhaps TRBD1 as D (6 bases). The CDR3 consists of 15 residues. Between the trimmed V and J ends, which lost 6 bases and 5 bases, there was a span of 16 bases. CDR3 sequence (DNA): TGTGCCAGCAGGGTTTTACAGGGATTAACCGGGGAGCTGTTTTTT. Protein: CASRVLQGLTGELFF.